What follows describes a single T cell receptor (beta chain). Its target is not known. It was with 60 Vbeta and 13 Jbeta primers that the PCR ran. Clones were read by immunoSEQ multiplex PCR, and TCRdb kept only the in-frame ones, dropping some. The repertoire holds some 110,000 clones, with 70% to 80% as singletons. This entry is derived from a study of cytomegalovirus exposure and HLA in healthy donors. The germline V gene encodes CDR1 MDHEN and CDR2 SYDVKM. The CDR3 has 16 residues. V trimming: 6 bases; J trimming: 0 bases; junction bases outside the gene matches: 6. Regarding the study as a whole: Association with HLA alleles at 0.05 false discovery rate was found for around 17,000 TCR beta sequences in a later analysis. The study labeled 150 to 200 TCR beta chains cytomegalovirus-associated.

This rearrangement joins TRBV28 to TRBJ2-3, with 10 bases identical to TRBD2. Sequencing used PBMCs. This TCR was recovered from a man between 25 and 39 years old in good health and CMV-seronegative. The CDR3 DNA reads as TGTGCCAGCAGACGACTAGCGGGCCTGAGCACAGATACGCAGTATTTT. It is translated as CASRRLAGLSTDTQYF. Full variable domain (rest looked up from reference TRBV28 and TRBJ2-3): DVKVTQSSRYLVKRTGEKVFLECVQDMDHENMFWYRQDPGLGLRLIYFSYDVKMKEKGDIPEGYSVSREKKERFSLILESASTNQTSMYLCASRRLAGLSTDTQYFGPGTRLTVL.